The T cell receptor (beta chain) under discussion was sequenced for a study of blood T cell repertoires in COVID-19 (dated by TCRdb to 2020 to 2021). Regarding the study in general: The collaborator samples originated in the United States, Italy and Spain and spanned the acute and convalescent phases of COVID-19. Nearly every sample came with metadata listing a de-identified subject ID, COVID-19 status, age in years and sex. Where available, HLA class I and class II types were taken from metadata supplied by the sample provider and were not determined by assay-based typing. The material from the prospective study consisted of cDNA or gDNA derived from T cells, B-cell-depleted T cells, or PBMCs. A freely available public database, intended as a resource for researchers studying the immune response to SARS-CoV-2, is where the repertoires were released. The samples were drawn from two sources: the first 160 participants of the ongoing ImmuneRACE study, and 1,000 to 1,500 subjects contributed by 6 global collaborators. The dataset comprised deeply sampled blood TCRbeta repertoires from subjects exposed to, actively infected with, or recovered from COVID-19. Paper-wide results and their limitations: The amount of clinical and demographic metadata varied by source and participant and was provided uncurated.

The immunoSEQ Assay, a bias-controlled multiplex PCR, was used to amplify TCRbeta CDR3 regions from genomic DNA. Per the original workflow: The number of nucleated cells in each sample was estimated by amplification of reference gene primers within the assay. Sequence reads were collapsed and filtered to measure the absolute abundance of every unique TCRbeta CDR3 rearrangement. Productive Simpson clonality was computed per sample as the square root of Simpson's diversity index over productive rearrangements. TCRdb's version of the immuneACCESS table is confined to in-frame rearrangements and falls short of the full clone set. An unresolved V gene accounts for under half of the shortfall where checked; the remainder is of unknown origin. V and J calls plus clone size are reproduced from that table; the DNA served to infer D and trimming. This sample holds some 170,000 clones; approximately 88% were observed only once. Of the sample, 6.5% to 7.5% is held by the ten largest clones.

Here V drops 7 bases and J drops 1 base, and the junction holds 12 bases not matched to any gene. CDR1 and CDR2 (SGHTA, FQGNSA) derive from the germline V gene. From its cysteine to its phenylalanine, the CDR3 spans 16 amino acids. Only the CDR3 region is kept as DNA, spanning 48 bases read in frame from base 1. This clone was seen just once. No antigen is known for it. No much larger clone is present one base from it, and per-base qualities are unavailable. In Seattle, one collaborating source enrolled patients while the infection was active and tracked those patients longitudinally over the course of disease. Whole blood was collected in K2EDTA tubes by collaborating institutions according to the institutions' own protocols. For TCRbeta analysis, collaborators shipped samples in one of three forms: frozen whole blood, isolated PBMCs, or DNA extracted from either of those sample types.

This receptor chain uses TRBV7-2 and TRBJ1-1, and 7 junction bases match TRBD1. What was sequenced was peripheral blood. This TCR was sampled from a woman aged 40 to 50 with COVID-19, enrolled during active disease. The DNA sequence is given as TGTGCCAGCACAGCCCGCGCCCAGGGGGAGAACACTGAAGCTTTCTTT. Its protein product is CASTARAQGENTEAFF.